This T cell receptor beta chain was retrieved from a study of cytomegalovirus exposure and HLA in healthy donors (dated by TCRdb to about 2017). As for the study more broadly: An earlier analysis of approximately 640 of the donors reported 250 to 300 Gb of sequence data and around 120 million unique TCR beta sequences from about 180 million T cells. The T cell repertoires of about 700 subjects were profiled by immunosequencing and related to cytomegalovirus serostatus. An early release that covered more than 550 HLA-typed donors contained 300 to 350 gigabases of sequencing data and 65 million to 100 million unique TCR sequences. Across approximately 420 genotyped donors of the cohort, an average of about 250,000 unique TCR beta nucleotide sequences per donor were sequenced, and 15% to 20% of those sequences were non-productive. An earlier analysis of 587 of the donors used high-throughput TCR beta sequencing to judge whether each TCR beta V gene segment behaved as functional or pseudogenic. Genome-wide SNP genotypes for about 65% of the 666 donors were used in a later genetic analysis, which treated that subset as a discovery cohort. The aim of the study was to test whether cataloging public T cell receptors could identify signatures of past pathogen exposure. Rather than drawing on any new phenotypic data, the later analysis identified candidate immune exposures from TCR beta sequences and the way those sequences occurred across donors. A separate validation cohort of approximately 130 different subjects was used in addition to the approximately 700-subject first cohort. The number of donors typed differed by locus, with roughly 620-640 for A, B, C, DRB1 and DQB1, roughly 550 for DQA1, over 600 for DPA1, and some 450 for DPB1. Donor age, sex, ethnicity and CMV serostatus were compiled alongside the repertoire data. A later analysis re-examined previously published TCR beta repertoires from roughly 650 donors and added high-resolution HLA genotyping to investigate patterns of TCR occurrence. Every discovery cohort repertoire had been produced on one sequencing platform. To predict cytomegalovirus infection status, the study combined high-throughput TCR immunosequencing, statistical association of individual TCRs with disease status, and machine learning. Of the 398 genotyped donors, approximately 80% fell in the genetic ancestry cluster associated with self-reported Caucasian donors. Class I and class II HLA loci were covered by the typing at four-digit resolution. A few DR-DQ haplotypes were treated as single units for association and clustering because of strong linkage in the cohort. Paper-wide results and their limitations: In the study, some 180 TCR beta chains were listed as associated with cytomegalovirus. At a false discovery rate of 0.05, a later analysis linked under 20,000 TCR beta sequences to specific HLA alleles. A later genetic analysis reported fewer N-insertions in productive TCRs among donors in an Asian-associated ancestry cluster than the roughly 700-donor mean. CMV serostatus was the only immune exposure information available for the cohort. It was suggested by the authors that the approach could potentially be generalized to other disease states and immunological phenotypes. Compared with equally common non-associated chains, HLA-associated TCR beta chains in a later analysis were more clonally expanded and had lower generation probabilities. Linkage disequilibrium might explain the correlated functional status among segregating V segments, but an unknown experimental factor could not be ruled out. In an earlier analysis of approximately 590 of the donors, most TCR beta V segments were observed in productive rearrangements about 90% or about 30% of the time, broadly matching IMGT annotations. An association between a missense DCLRE1C variant and V-gene and J-gene trimming of TCR beta chains was found in a later genetic analysis and replicated in an independent cohort. Sequencing depth was assumed to be roughly uniform across donors in the presence/absence analyses, though that assumption may not hold. A later analysis reported that several top co-occurrence clusters appeared linked to parvovirus B19, influenza, CMV and Epstein-Barr virus. A group of highly shared sequence variants was considered likely to be a technical artifact of the sequencing pipeline. In both the original and validation cohorts, the classifier was reported to diagnose cytomegalovirus status with high specificity and sensitivity. The earlier analysis of approximately 560 of the donors excluded about 16 rarely observed V segments, including chromosome 9 orphons, because counts were too low. Because HLA typing was unavailable for some donors at each locus, only the typed subset was used in association tests. Only TCR beta chains were sequenced in this cohort, and the absence of alpha or paired-chain data limited detectable features. A few of the identified cytomegalovirus-associated TCR beta chains were confirmed in vitro to be specific for cytomegalovirus antigens. Most TCR sequences were observed very rarely across donors, whereas some public TCRs were present in many individuals. A further reported finding was that TCR beta sequences accurately predicted the HLA-A and HLA-B alleles for most subjects in the first cohort. Assigning TCR associations to individual alleles was difficult when HLA alleles, especially DR and DQ, strongly co-occurred. In a later analysis, the rate of TCR association differed among HLA loci, with DRB1 alleles having the most associated TCRs and HLA-C alleles having the fewest. In a later analysis, most CMV-associated TCR beta chains were found to appear HLA-restricted, with HLA associations seemingly driven largely by CMV exposure.

To note about this clone: It lacks a known antigen. Base quality data are lacking; no much larger clone is found one base away.

Libraries were made using the immunoSEQ multiplex PCR assay. For the multiplex PCR, a mixture combining 60 forward primers for TCR Vbeta segments and 13 reverse primers for TCR Jbeta segments was used. The CDR3 region of rearranged TCR beta genes was amplified from genomic DNA with a multiplex PCR assay. The amplified TCR beta libraries were sequenced on the Illumina HiSeq System as 87-base-pair reads. The authors' pipeline ran thus. A later analysis tallied around 82 million unique TCR beta chains across the approximately 670 repertoires, and about 10 million of those chains were shared by two or more donors. Raw reads were error-corrected and collapsed into unique sequences with a nearest-neighbor algorithm that merged closely related sequences to remove PCR and sequencing errors. CDR3 sequences were aligned to IMGT reference sequences to assign V, D and J gene segments. For a sequence to be retained, a match of at least six nucleotides to both a V gene segment and a J gene segment was required. A rearrangement counted as productive if the CDR3 had no stop codons and remained in frame with V and J, and every other rearrangement counted as non-productive. Following IMGT convention, CDR3 was defined as the stretch from the second conserved V-encoded cysteine to the conserved J-encoded phenylalanine. The earlier analysis of more than 450 of the donors excluded sequences that lacked an unambiguous match to a single V gene segment. An earlier analysis of approximately 590 of the donors classified V segments as functional when productive rearrangements were above 56.7% and as segregating when the standard deviation between donors was above 5%. To diagnose cytomegalovirus status from the catalog of TCR beta chain sequences, a statistical classification framework was built. In a later analysis, TCR nucleotide sequences were compared against IMGT/GENE-DB human TR gene sequences so that V and J genes could be assigned. Using the TCRdist pipeline, a later analysis assigned CDR3 sequences along with most-parsimonious VDJ recombination scenarios. A later analysis defined each TCR beta chain by its CDR3 amino acid sequence plus V-gene family, and excluded reads lacking a unique V-gene family. In a later analysis, approximately 640 highly shared, low-generation-probability nucleotide sequences were removed to address suspected cross-contamination and a sequencing artifact. In a later analysis, a clonal expansion index for each public chain was calculated from normalized within-repertoire ranks of inferred template counts. In a later analysis, generation probabilities were computed with a VDJ recombination model fitted to out-of-frame rearrangements, and the resulting probabilities were checked against IGoR. In a later analysis, hypergeometric tests were used to score TCR-TCR, TCR-HLA and TCR-CMV co-occurrence, with a repertoire-size bias correction applied to TCR pairs. In a later analysis, false discovery rates were estimated by permuting HLA or CMV assignments 20 times. In a later analysis, co-occurring TCRs were grouped with DBSCAN, and TCRdist sequence similarity was added when clustering was performed within HLA-allele-positive subsets. Repertoires with fewer than 30,000 or more than 120,000 public chains were left out of co-occurrence clustering, as were four to six repertoires with anomalous nucleotide sharing. TCRdb carries this immuneACCESS record with in-frame sequences only. Its versions omit some clonotypes, under half of them owing to an unresolved V gene in the studies checked, with the rest unexplained. V and J calls and clone size are those listed in that table; D and trimming were worked out from the DNA. This sample gives fewer than 250,000 clones in total; 79% of them show up just once. Clones ranked in the top ten supply around 0.42% of the sample.

The cohort was made up of 500 to 800 healthy bone marrow donors. At the time of sampling, every cohort member was nominally healthy, though immune exposures that went unrecorded were likely present. The donor was CMV seropositive and belonged to the group of 270 or so seropositive cohort members. A peripheral blood sample was collected from each donor, and TCR beta sequencing was performed on peripheral blood mononuclear cells. Genomic DNA extraction from the blood cell samples was performed with the Qiagen DNeasy Blood Extraction Kit. This clonotype was obtained from a male donor in good health and CMV-seropositive. Sequencing was done on a sample of PBMCs.

The bases are TGTGCCAGCAGCTTAGCGCCAGGGGGCGCCGGGACTAATGAAAAACTGTTTTTT. This encodes CASSLAPGGAGTNEKLFF. The chain was built from TRBV7-2 and TRBJ1-4; 8 bases in the middle match TRBD1. V ends up 0 bases short and J 2 bases short, with an unmatched junction base count of 8. Via the germline V gene, CDR1 is SGHTA and CDR2 FQGNSA. CDR3 length: 18 amino acids, cysteine to phenylalanine. The DNA shown is the 54-base CDR3, in frame from base 1.